These 27 T cell receptor beta chains came from one sample sequenced in a study of blood T cells in healthy people across ages (dated by TCRdb to the mid-2010s). Library preparation employed 5' RACE. These reads were obtained on an Illumina HiSeq 2500. A second PCR of roughly 7 to 11 cycles was performed with a sample-barcoded 5' primer and a J-beta primer mix. TCRdb reworked the public reads: Q25 trimming with fastp, MiXCR clone assembly, productive beta chains retained. Records with the same CDR3 protein are collapsed into one entry carrying the most frequent genes and DNA. The sample data list around 1,100,000 distinct CDR3 sequences, and around two fifths of these were observed just once. The ten biggest clones cover approximately 14% of the sample. The sequenced sample consisted of blood. Source of these receptors: a man aged 18 to 30 in good health.

The J gene is TRBJ1-2, the V gene TRBV12-5, with 7 nucleotides matching TRBD1. The germline V gene encodes CDR1 LGHNT and CDR2 FRNRAP. With 1 base clipped from V and 2 bases from J, the junction kept 13 bases outside the gene matches. This CDR3 spans 18 amino acids. In nucleotides, the CDR3 is TGTGCTAGTGGTTTGGATGGGACAGCACGTAAATTAAACTATGGCTACACCTTC. Translating it yields CASGLDGTARKLNYGYTF.

The chain recombines TRBV27 with TRBJ2-3; possible D gene TRBD2, 7 bases. V dropped 2 bases and J dropped 0 bases, with 21 bases sitting between them. CDR3 length equals 19 residues. The germline V gene has CDR1 MNHEY and CDR2 SMNVEV (reference sequence). The CDR3 protein is CASSLRGNWDYLSTDTQYF. The DNA of the CDR3 is TGTGCCAGCAGTTTAAGGGGGAATTGGGACTACCTAAGCACAGATACGCAGTATTTT.

This chain connects TRBV5-1 to TRBJ2-1; 8 nucleotides agree with TRBD1. J was trimmed by 11 bases and V by 0 bases; bases with no gene match: 4. Germline V gives CDR1 SGHRS, CDR2 YFSETQ. The CDR3 covers 13 residues. The DNA for the CDR3 is TGCGCCAGCAGCTTGGAGGACAGGGCTCAGCAGTTCTTC. Translating gives CASSLEDRAQQFF.

The chain links TRBV2 to TRBJ1-5, with 10 positions matching TRBD1. Per germline, CDR1 SNHLY and CDR2 FYNNEI. With 8 bases clipped from V and 7 bases from J, the junction kept 5 bases outside the gene matches. The CDR3 is 13 residues long. Here the CDR3 reads CASGTGDGQPQHF. CDR3 in DNA: TGTGCCAGCGGGACAGGGGACGGGCAGCCCCAGCATTTT. The variable domain in full, with the rest retrieved from reference TRBV2 and TRBJ1-5, is EPEVTQTPSHQVTQMGQEVILRCVPISNHLYFYWYRQILGQKVEFLVSFYNNEISEKSEIFDDQFSVERPDGSNFTLKIRSTKLEDSAMYFCASGTGDGQPQHFGDGTRLSIL.

This chain connects TRBV28 to TRBJ1-1; D gene ambiguous. The CDR3 totals 12 residues. CDR1 MDHEN and CDR2 SYDVKM come from the germline V gene. With 1 base removed from V and 7 bases from J, the gap between germline ends came to 7 bases. The CDR3 nucleotides read TGTGCCAGCAGTTTATTCACTGGTGAAGCTTTCTTT. It encodes CASSLFTGEAFF.

As DNA, the CDR3 is TGTGCCAGCAGTCCCTACCTCAGGGGTAATACCTACAATGAGCAGTACTTC. This encodes CASSPYLRGNTYNEQYF. The J gene is TRBJ2-7, the V gene TRBV7-8; D possibly corresponds to TRBD1 (6 bases). V was pared by 6 bases and J by 7 bases, with 28 bases between. The CDR3 extends over 17 amino acids. Germline CDR1 SGHVS, CDR2 FQNEAQ.

The CDR3 loop is CASSFGEETEAFF. In nucleotides, the CDR3 is TGTGCCAGCAGTTTTGGCGAGGAGACTGAAGCTTTCTTT. The chain combines TRBV27 with TRBJ1-1; no clear D. This CDR3 comprises 13 residues. Trimming took off 3 bases at V and 5 bases at J, with 10 bases between the two ends. Looked up from germline, CDR1 is MNHEY and CDR2 is SMNVEV (reference sequence).

The V gene is TRBV4-3, the J gene TRBJ2-7; D is uncertain. The CDR3 covers 16 residues. Trimming stripped 2 bases from V and 2 bases from J, with 16 bases between. Germline-derived CDR1 and CDR2 are LGHNA and YSLEER. Written as DNA, the CDR3 is TGCGCCAGCAGCCAAAACACAAACGGTGAACCCTACGAGCAGTACTTC. This sequence encodes CASSQNTNGEPYEQYF.

The gene calls are TRBV5-1 and TRBJ2-1; D might be TRBD1 or TRBD2, each matching 5 bases. Germline loops: CDR1 SGHRS, CDR2 YFSETQ. The V gene lost 0 bases and the J gene lost 6 bases, with 16 bases spanning the gap. The CDR3 runs 16 residues. The CDR3 DNA reads as TGCGCCAGCAGCTTGGGTGGGGGTTTGCTGGGCAATGAGCAGTTCTTC. Its translation: CASSLGGGLLGNEQFF.

The chain employs TRBV4-1 and TRBJ1-2; D ambiguous. The germline V and J ends were trimmed by 1 base and 5 bases, with 11 bases remaining between them. The CDR3 runs to 14 residues. Germline loops: CDR1 MGHRA, CDR2 YSYEKL. CDR3 amino acids: CASSQGYVTYGYTF. In nucleotides, the CDR3 is TGCGCCAGCAGCCAAGGATACGTTACATATGGCTACACCTTC.

The rearrangement links TRBV9 to TRBJ1-2, with D unresolved. The germline V gene encodes CDR1 SGDLS and CDR2 YYNGEE. Deletions cut 0 bases from V and 1 base from J, with 13 bases between. The CDR3 loop spans 16 amino acids. The DNA for the CDR3 is TGTGCCAGCAGCGTAGATCGGGGTGAGGGTAACTATGGCTACACCTTC. Translating it yields CASSVDRGEGNYGYTF.

The chain combines TRBV24-1 with TRBJ2-3; weak D call: TRBD2 (6 bases). The CDR3 consists of 17 residues. Germline values: CDR1 KGHDR, CDR2 SFDVKD. The germline V and J ends were trimmed by 3 bases and 2 bases, with 17 bases remaining between them. This CDR3 is CATSDRRFCGDTDTQYF. Written as DNA, the CDR3 is TGTGCCACCAGTGATCGAAGGTTCTGCGGGGACACAGATACGCAGTATTTT.

The V gene is TRBV28, the J gene TRBJ1-2; no clear D gene. Germline V lookup: CDR1 MDHEN, CDR2 SYDVKM. The CDR3 has 13 residues. V was trimmed by 6 bases and J by 4 bases, leaving 12 bases between them. The CDR3 spells CASRETVGYGYTF. For the CDR3, the DNA is TGTGCCAGCAGGGAAACAGTAGGCTATGGCTACACCTTC.

This chain joins TRBV5-1 and TRBJ2-1; D call uncertain. The CDR3 runs 12 residues. Germline V lookup: CDR1 SGHRS, CDR2 YFSETQ. V was cut by 4 bases and J by 10 bases, with 12 bases left in between. The DNA of the CDR3 is TGCGCCAGCAGCGAGGCTCTCTCAGAGCAGTTCTTC. This sequence encodes CASSEALSEQFF. The complete variable domain, with remaining parts taken from reference TRBV5-1 and TRBJ2-1, reads KAGVTQTPRYLIKTRGQQVTLSCSPISGHRSVSWYQQTPGQGLQFLFEYFSETQRNKGNFPGRFSGRQFSNSRSEMNVSTLELGDSALYLCASSEALSEQFFGPGTRLTVL.

In its sample, this clonotype was seen a few times. The rearrangement links TRBV29-1 to TRBJ2-3, with 10 bases lining up with TRBD2. Germline V gives CDR1 SQVTM, CDR2 ANQGSEA. The CDR3 is 14 amino acids. Trimming took 5 bases from V and 8 from J; bases not matched to a gene: 10. The CDR3 sequence is CSVILAGAPRTQYF. Here the CDR3 DNA reads TGCAGCGTTATCCTAGCGGGGGCCCCCCGTACGCAGTATTTT.

Concerning this clonotype: Its ends do not fully match the called genes, so a read error is possible. The CDR3 protein is CSARDRGYNHPQHF. Written as DNA, the CDR3 is TGCAGTGCTAGAGACAGGGGATACAATCACCCCCAGCATTTT. The chain is built from TRBV20-1 and TRBJ1-5; D perhaps matches TRBD1 (6 bases). The CDR3 has 14 amino acids. Germline-derived CDR1 and CDR2 are DFQATT and SNEGSKA (reference sequence).

This clonotype was detected a few times. V and J are TRBV25-1 and TRBJ1-2, with a tentative D call TRBD1 (5 bases). V gave up 3 bases and J gave up 8 bases, with 10 bases separating them. The germline V gene encodes CDR1 MGHDK and CDR2 SYGVNS. The CDR3 consists of 12 residues. CDR3 in DNA: TGTGCCAGCAGTGAGCGTACAGGCGGCTACACCTTC. It is translated as CASSERTGGYTF.

This clonotype was counted between two and nine times. This chain uses TRBV20-1 with TRBJ2-5; a possible D gene is TRBD1 (6 bases). The CDR3 has 11 amino acids. V was shortened by 6 bases and J by 6 bases, with 11 bases between the two germline ends. Germline CDR1 DFQATT, CDR2 SNEGSKA (reference sequence). The CDR3 here is CSAHREKTQYF. The CDR3 coding sequence is TGCAGTGCCCACAGGGAGAAGACCCAGTACTTC.

This chain connects TRBV4-3 to TRBJ1-4, with TRBD1 identical over 7 bases. With 3 bases clipped from V and 4 bases from J, the junction kept 2 bases outside the gene matches. Germline values: CDR1 LGHNA, CDR2 YSLEER. The CDR3 runs 14 residues. CDR3 DNA sequence: TGCGCCAGCAGCCAGGACAGGCATAATGAAAAACTGTTTTTT. Its protein is CASSQDRHNEKLFF.

This chain uses TRBV7-2 with TRBJ2-2, with D hard to call. The germline V gene has CDR1 SGHTA and CDR2 FQGNSA. The CDR3 contains 14 residues. Trimming shortened V by 9 bases and J by 3 bases, and 14 bases separated the two germline ends. The CDR3 spells CASIWAAYTGELFF. DNA of the CDR3: TGTGCCAGTATTTGGGCAGCATACACCGGGGAGCTGTTTTTT.

The CDR3 nucleotides are TGCGCCAGCAGCTTGAGTGAGGGATACACTGAAGCTTTCTTT. This translates into CASSLSEGYTEAFF. The J gene is TRBJ1-1, the V gene TRBV5-1; D remains ambiguous. V shed 1 base and J shed 3 bases, with 10 bases lying between them. CDR1 is SGHRS, CDR2 YFSETQ, per germline. The CDR3 has 14 residues. Based on the CDR3 plus reference TRBV5-1 and TRBJ1-1, the full variable domain is KAGVTQTPRYLIKTRGQQVTLSCSPISGHRSVSWYQQTPGQGLQFLFEYFSETQRNKGNFPGRFSGRQFSNSRSEMNVSTLELGDSALYLCASSLSEGYTEAFFGQGTRLTVV.

This clonotype was picked up a small number of times. CDR3 residues: CASSDPGQGNRTGELFF. The CDR3 DNA reads TGTGCCAGCAGTGACCCGGGACAGGGAAATAGGACCGGGGAGCTGTTTTTT. V is TRBV9 and J is TRBJ2-2; 9 bases fit TRBD1. The V gene's germline CDR1 is SGDLS and CDR2 YYNGEE. CDR3 size: 17 residues. The V and J ends lost 5 bases and 5 bases, in that order; junction bases with no gene match: 13. Full variable domain (remainder filled in from reference TRBV9 and TRBJ2-2): DSGVTQTPKHLITATGQRVTLRCSPRSGDLSVYWYQQSLDQGLQFLIQYYNGEERAKGNILERFSAQQFPDLHSELNLSSLELGDSALYFCASSDPGQGNRTGELFFGEGSRLTVL.

This clonotype showed up just a few times. The chain joins TRBV29-1 to TRBJ1-1; D possibly corresponds to TRBD1 (5 bases). This CDR3 region has 13 residues. Germline V CDR1 and CDR2: SQVTM, ANQGSEA. V lost 7 bases to trimming and J lost 6 bases, with 18 bases between them. The CDR3 DNA is TGCAGCGCGACAATTATGGGGGACGCTGAAGCTTTCTTT. Translated, it gives CSATIMGDAEAFF.

This clonotype appeared a few times. This chain joins TRBV9 and TRBJ1-1, with D possibly TRBD1 on 5 matching bases. The CDR3 length is 15 residues. CDR1 and CDR2 from the germline V gene are SGDLS and YYNGEE. The ends were cut back, 0 bases at V and 6 bases at J, with 15 bases in the middle. The CDR3 region has the DNA TGTGCCAGCAGCGTAGGGGCAGGGAGCGACGCTGAAGCTTTCTTT. Translating it yields CASSVGAGSDAEAFF. Full variable domain (missing parts from reference TRBV9 and TRBJ1-1): DSGVTQTPKHLITATGQRVTLRCSPRSGDLSVYWYQQSLDQGLQFLIQYYNGEERAKGNILERFSAQQFPDLHSELNLSSLELGDSALYFCASSVGAGSDAEAFFGQGTRLTVV.

CDR3 sequence: CSAIGRAGVYEQYF. CDR3 bases: TGCAGCGCAATAGGGAGGGCCGGAGTCTACGAGCAGTACTTC. V is TRBV20-1 and J is TRBJ2-7, with 7 bases lining up with TRBD2. The V gene's germline CDR1 is DFQATT and CDR2 SNEGSKA (reference sequence). CDR3 length: 14 amino acids.

The V call is TRBV7-2, the J call TRBJ1-1; D is perhaps TRBD1 (5 bases). The ends were cut back, 5 bases at V and 3 bases at J, with 16 bases in the middle. Germline CDR1 reads SGHTA; CDR2 reads FQGNSA. This CDR3 is built from 15 residues. The CDR3 loop reads CASSPNRVGDTEAFF. CDR3 nucleotide sequence: TGTGCCAGCAGCCCGAACAGAGTGGGGGACACTGAAGCTTTCTTT.

V and J are TRBV6-6 and TRBJ2-1, with TRBD2 matching over 16 bases. The length of the CDR3 is 16 residues. V was pared by 0 bases and J by 8 bases, with 1 base of the junction left unmatched. CDR1 is MNHNY, CDR2 SVGAGI, per germline (reference sequence). This CDR3 reads CASSYSGTSGGDEQFF. The CDR3 bases are TGTGCCAGCAGTTACTCGGGGACTAGCGGGGGGGATGAGCAGTTCTTC.